This is a list of T cell receptor beta chains from one sample in a study of blood T cell repertoires in COVID-19. TCRdb's copy holds only in-frame clones and misses some; the assay was immunoSEQ multiplex PCR. This sample has under 250,000 clones, with about four fifths found just once. Sequenced material: PBMCs or T cells enriched from blood (not recorded which). The receptors here all came from a woman in her 50s who had been exposed to COVID-19. Both conserved end residues are part of each CDR3. Some rows mark clone size as missing; the rest say once, few, many or name a class of expanded clone.

clone_size	v_call	j_call	cdr3_aa
.	TRBV28	TRBJ2-5	CASSRAGVQETQYF
.	TRBV3-1/TRBV3-2	TRBJ2-1	CASSQDASGGFRVDNEQFF
.	TRBV5-4	TRBJ1-2	CASSLDSGLYGYTF
.	TRBV11-2	TRBJ1-1	CASSLKGGGPVSNTEAFF
.	TRBV7-2	TRBJ2-1	CASSYLAGGVDNEQFF
.	TRBV5-5	TRBJ1-4	CASSSLRGLSNEKLFF
.	TRBV5-4	TRBJ1-6	CASSLYMGQNSPLHF
.	TRBV3-1/TRBV3-2	TRBJ1-2	CASSQAGQGVSNYGYTF
.	TRBV7-2	TRBJ1-6	CASSLLVTVNSPLHF
.	TRBV29-1	TRBJ2-1	CSVGGGGRNEQFF
.	TRBV3-1/TRBV3-2	TRBJ1-1	CASSPRPGGVTEAFF
.	TRBV10-2	TRBJ1-2	CASRTGIQGYTF
once	TRBV28	TRBJ2-1	CASAGLAEFNEQFF
.	TRBV6-1	TRBJ1-2	CASSGLRPYEDREDGYTF
.	TRBV5-1	TRBJ2-2	CASSLEGVDTGELFF
.	TRBV24-1	TRBJ2-3	CATSDYRDGTDTQYF
.	TRBV10-2	TRBJ2-1	CASSESSREQFF
.	TRBV7-2	TRBJ2-3	CASSPTRVQADTQYF
.	TRBV28	TRBJ1-2	CASSLPTGHYGYTF
.	TRBV6-5	TRBJ2-5	CASSGGHSGDQYF
.	TRBV9	TRBJ2-5	CASSVLSGETQYF
.	TRBV5-3	TRBJ2-1	CARSLGGGATYNEQFF
.	TRBV15	TRBJ1-1	CATSRESTEAFF
once	TRBV5-1	TRBJ2-3	CASSLDGGDTDTQYF